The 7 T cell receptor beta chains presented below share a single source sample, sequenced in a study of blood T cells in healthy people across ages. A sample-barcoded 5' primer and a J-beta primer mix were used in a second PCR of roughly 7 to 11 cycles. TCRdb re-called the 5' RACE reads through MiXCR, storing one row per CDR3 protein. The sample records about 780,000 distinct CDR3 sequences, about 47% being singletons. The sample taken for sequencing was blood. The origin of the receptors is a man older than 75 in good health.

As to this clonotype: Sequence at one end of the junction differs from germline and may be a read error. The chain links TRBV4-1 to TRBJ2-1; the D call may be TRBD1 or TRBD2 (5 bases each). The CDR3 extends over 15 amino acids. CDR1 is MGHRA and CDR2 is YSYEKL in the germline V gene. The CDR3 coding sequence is TGCGCCAGAAGCCACTACGGGACCAATTACAATGAGCAGTTCTTC. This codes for CARSHYGTNYNEQFF.

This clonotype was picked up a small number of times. CDR3 DNA: TGTGCCAGCAGGTACTCCGGACAGGGGGCCTCTGGGGCCAACGTCCTGACTTTC. Protein product: CASRYSGQGASGANVLTF. The rearrangement links TRBV2 to TRBJ2-6, with 11 bases lining up with TRBD1. The CDR3 covers 18 residues. The germline CDR1 and CDR2 sequences are SNHLY and FYNNEI. V was pared by 6 bases and J by 0 bases, with 7 bases of the junction left unmatched. Supplemented by reference TRBV2 and TRBJ2-6, the full variable domain reads EPEVTQTPSHQVTQMGQEVILRCVPISNHLYFYWYRQILGQKVEFLVSFYNNEISEKSEIFDDQFSVERPDGSNFTLKIRSTKLEDSAMYFCASRYSGQGASGANVLTFGAGSRLTVL.

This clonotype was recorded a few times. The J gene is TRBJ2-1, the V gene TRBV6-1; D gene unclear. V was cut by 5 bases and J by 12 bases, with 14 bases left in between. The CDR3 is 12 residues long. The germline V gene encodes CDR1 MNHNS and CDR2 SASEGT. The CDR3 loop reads CASSLDLTGQFF. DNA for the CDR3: TGTGCCAGCAGTCTAGACCTAACCGGGCAGTTCTTC.

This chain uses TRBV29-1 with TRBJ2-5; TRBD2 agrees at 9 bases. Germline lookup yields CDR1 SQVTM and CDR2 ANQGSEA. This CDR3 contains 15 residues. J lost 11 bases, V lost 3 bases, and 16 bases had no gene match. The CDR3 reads CSVDGPSGTSIEQYF. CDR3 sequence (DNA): TGCAGCGTTGACGGACCTAGCGGGACCTCCATTGAGCAGTACTTC.

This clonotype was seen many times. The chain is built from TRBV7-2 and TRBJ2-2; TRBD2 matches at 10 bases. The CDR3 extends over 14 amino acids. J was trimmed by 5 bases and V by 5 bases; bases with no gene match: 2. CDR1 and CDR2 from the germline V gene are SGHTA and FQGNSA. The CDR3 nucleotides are TGTGCCAGCAGCCCTAGCGGGAGTACCGGGGAGCTGTTTTTT. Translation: CASSPSGSTGELFF.

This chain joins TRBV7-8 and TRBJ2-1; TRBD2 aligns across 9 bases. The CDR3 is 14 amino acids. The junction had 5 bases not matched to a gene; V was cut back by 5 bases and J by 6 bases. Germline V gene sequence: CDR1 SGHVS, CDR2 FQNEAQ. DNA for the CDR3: TGTGCCAGCAGCCCTACTAGCGGGCCCAATGAGCAGTTCTTC. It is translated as CASSPTSGPNEQFF.

The DNA of the CDR3 is TGTGCCAGCAGTTTATTGGCGGGAGCAGGTACAGATACGCAGTATTTT. It encodes CASSLLAGAGTDTQYF. The chain links TRBV12-3 or TRBV12-4 to TRBJ2-3, with 7 bases fitting TRBD2. Trimming at V came to 2 bases and at J to 3 bases, leaving 8 bases not matched to a gene. The CDR3 consists of 16 residues.